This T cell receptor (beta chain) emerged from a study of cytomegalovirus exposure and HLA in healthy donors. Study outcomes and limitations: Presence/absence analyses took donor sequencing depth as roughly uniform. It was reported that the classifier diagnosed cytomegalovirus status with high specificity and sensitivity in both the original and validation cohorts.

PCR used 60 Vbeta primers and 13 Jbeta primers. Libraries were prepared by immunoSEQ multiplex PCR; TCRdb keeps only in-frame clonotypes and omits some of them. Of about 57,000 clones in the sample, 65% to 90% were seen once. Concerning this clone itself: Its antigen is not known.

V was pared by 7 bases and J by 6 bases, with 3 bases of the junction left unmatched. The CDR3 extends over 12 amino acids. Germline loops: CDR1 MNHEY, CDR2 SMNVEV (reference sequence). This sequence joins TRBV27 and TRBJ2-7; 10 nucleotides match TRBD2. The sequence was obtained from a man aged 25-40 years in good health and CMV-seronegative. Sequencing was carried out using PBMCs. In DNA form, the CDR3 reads TGTGCCAGCAAACTAGCGGGATGCGAGCAGTACTTC. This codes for CASKLAGCEQYF.